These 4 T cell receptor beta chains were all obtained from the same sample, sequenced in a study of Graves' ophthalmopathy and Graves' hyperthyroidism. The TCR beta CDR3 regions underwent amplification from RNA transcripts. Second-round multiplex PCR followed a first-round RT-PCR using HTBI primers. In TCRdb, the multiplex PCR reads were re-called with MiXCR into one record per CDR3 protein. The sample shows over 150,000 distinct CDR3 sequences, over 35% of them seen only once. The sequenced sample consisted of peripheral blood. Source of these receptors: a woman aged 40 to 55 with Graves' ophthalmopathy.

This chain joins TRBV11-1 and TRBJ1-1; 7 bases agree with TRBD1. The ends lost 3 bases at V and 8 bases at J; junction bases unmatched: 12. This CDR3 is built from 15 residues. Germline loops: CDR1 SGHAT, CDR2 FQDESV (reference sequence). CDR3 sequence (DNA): TGTGCCAGCAGCTTTCCGGGACAGAAAGGCTCCGAAGCTTTCTTT. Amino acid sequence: CASSFPGQKGSEAFF.

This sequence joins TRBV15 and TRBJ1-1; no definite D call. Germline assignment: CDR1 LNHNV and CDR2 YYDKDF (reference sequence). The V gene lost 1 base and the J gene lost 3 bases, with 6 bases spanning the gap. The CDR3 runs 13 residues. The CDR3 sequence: CATSRAGYTEAFF. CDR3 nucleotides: TGTGCCACCAGCAGAGCGGGGTACACTGAAGCTTTCTTT.

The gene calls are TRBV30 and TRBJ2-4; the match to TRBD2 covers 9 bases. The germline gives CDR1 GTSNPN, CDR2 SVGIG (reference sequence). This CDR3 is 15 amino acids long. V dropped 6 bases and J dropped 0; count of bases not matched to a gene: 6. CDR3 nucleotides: TGTGCCTGCTCTAGCGGGGTGCTAGCCAAAAACATTCAGTACTTC. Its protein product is CACSSGVLAKNIQYF.

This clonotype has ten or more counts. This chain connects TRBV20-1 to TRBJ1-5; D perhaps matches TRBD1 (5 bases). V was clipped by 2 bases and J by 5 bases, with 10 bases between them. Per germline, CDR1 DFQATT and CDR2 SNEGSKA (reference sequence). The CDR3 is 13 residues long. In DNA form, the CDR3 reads TGCAGTGCTAGAAGCGGGACCCATCAGCCCCAGCATTTT. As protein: CSARSGTHQPQHF.